The 8 T cell receptor beta chains below come from one sample, sequenced in a study of blood T cell repertoires in COVID-19. Assay used: immunoSEQ multiplex PCR; TCRdb lists only in-frame clones, some missing. The table includes 75,000 to 90,000 clones, approximately 82% detected once. Sequences were obtained from peripheral blood. Receptors were obtained from a human donor in a cohort sampled during active COVID-19.

The J gene is TRBJ2-5, the V gene TRBV7-2; D may be TRBD1 (6 bases). This CDR3 contains 15 residues. Trimming took 1 base from V and 7 from J, leaving 16 bases between them. Germline-derived CDR1 and CDR2 are SGHTA and FQGNSA. CDR3 nucleotides: TGTGCCAGCAGCTTAGATCCGGGGACAAGGGGGACCCAGTACTTC. It encodes CASSLDPGTRGTQYF.

This clone was picked up one time. V usage is TRBV27 and J usage is TRBJ2-1; D perhaps matches TRBD1 (6 bases). Trimming took off 3 bases at V and 0 bases at J, with 9 bases between the two ends. Germline CDR1 reads MNHEY; CDR2 reads SMNVEV (reference sequence). The CDR3 is 15 residues long. For the CDR3, the DNA is TGTGCCAGCAGTTTCGGCAGGGGCTCCTACAATGAGCAGTTCTTC. Amino acid sequence: CASSFGRGSYNEQFF.

This rearrangement joins TRBV28 to TRBJ2-6; D gene ambiguous. The CDR3 consists of 15 residues. V lost 3 bases and J 0 bases, leaving 6 bases between the germline ends. CDR1 MDHEN and CDR2 SYDVKM come from the germline V gene. CDR3 nucleotides: TGTGCCAGCAGTTTCGGTAACTCTGGGGCCAACGTCCTGACTTTC. Protein product: CASSFGNSGANVLTF.

This clone was recorded only once. The CDR3 nucleotides read TGTGCCAGCAGCTCTACCACGGTTTCTGGAAACACCATATATTTT. Its protein is CASSSTTVSGNTIYF. The chain employs TRBV3-1 (or the pseudogene TRBV3-2) and TRBJ1-3; D gene ambiguous. Trimming shortened V by 5 bases and J by 1 base, and 12 bases separated the two germline ends. Germline assignment: CDR1 LGHDT and CDR2 YNNKEL (reference sequence). CDR3 size: 15 residues.

The chain employs TRBV24-1 and TRBJ1-2, with D maybe TRBD1 (5 bases). CDR1 and CDR2 (germline): KGHDR, SFDVKD. V gave up 2 bases and J gave up 8 bases, with 8 bases separating them. The CDR3 is 12 amino acids. The chain's CDR3 is CATSDSGNGYTF. DNA of the CDR3: TGTGCCACCAGTGATTCAGGGAACGGCTACACCTTC.

The rearrangement links TRBV2 to TRBJ2-7; maybe TRBD2 (5 bases). This CDR3 is 12 amino acids long. V lost 0 bases to trimming and J lost 6 bases, with 6 bases between them. Germline V gives CDR1 SNHLY, CDR2 FYNNEI. The CDR3 bases are TGTGCCAGCAGTGAAGCTGAGGGCGAGCAGTACTTC. Encoded protein: CASSEAEGEQYF. The variable domain in full, completed from reference TRBV2 and TRBJ2-7, reads EPEVTQTPSHQVTQMGQEVILRCVPISNHLYFYWYRQILGQKVEFLVSFYNNEISEKSEIFDDQFSVERPDGSNFTLKIRSTKLEDSAMYFCASSEAEGEQYFGPGTRLTVT.

The V gene is TRBV6-5, the J gene TRBJ2-1; D unresolved. Germline CDR1 reads MNHEY; CDR2 reads SVGAGI. Between the trimmed V and J ends, which lost 0 bases and 0 bases, there was a span of 9 bases. The CDR3 sequence is 16 residues long. CDR3 nucleotide sequence: TGTGCCAGCAGTTACTCGGAGATGAGCTCCTACAATGAGCAGTTCTTC. Translating it yields CASSYSEMSSYNEQFF.

This clone has just one count. The chain has TRBV28 and TRBJ2-7, with 9 bases matching TRBD1. This CDR3 region has 15 residues. J lost 4 bases, V lost 6 bases, and 10 bases had no gene match. The germline CDR1 and CDR2 sequences are MDHEN and SYDVKM. The CDR3 nucleotides are TGTGCCAGCAGCTTTACAGGGGGCATTGCGTACGAGCAGTACTTC. This gives the protein CASSFTGGIAYEQYF.